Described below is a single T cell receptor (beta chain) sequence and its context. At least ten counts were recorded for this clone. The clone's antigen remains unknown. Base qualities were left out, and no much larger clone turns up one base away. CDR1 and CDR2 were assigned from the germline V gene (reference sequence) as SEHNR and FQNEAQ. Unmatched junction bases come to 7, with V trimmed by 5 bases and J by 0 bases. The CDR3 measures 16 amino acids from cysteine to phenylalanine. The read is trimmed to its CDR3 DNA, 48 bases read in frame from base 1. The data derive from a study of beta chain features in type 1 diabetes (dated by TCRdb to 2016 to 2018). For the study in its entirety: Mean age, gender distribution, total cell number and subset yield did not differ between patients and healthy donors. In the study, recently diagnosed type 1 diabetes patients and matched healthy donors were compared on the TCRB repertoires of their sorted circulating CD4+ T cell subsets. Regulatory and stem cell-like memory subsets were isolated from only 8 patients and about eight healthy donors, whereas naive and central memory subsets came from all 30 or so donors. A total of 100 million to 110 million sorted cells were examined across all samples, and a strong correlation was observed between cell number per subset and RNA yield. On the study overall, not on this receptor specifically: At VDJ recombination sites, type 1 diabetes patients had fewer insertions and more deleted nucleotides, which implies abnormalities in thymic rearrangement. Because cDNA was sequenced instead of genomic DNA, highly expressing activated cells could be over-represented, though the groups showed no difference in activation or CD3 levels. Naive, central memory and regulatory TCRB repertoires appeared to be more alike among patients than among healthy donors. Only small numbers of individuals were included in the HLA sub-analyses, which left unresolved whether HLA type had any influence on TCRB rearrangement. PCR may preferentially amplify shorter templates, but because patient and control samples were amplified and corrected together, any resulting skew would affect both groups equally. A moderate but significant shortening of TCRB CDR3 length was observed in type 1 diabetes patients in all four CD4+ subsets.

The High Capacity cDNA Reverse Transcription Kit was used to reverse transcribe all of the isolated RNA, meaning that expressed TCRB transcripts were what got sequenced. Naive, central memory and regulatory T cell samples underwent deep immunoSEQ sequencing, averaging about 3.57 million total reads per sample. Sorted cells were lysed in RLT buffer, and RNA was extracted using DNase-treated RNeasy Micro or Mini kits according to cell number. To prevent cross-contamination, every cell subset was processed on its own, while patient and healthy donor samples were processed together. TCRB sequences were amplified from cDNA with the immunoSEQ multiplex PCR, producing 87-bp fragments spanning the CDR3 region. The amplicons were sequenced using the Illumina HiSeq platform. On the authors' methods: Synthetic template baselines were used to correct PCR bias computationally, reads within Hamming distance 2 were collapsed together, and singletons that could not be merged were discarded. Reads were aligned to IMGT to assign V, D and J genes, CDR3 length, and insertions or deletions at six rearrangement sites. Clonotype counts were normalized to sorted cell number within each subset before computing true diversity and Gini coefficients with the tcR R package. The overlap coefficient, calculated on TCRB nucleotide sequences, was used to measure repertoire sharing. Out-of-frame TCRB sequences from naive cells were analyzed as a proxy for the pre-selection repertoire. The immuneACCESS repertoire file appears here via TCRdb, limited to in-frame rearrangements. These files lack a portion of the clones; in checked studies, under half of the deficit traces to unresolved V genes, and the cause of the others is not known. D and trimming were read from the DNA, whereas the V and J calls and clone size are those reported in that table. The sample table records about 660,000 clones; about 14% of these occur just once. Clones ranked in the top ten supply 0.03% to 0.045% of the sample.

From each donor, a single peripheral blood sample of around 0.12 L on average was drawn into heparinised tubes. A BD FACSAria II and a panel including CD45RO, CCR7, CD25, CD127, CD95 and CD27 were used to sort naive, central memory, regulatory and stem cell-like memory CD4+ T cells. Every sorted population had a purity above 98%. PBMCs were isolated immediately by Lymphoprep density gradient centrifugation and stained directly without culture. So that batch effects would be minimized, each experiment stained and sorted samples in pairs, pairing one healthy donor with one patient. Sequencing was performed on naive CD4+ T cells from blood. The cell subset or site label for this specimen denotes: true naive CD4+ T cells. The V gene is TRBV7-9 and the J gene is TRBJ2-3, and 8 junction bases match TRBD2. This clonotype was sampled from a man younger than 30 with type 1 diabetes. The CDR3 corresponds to CASSGRLAISTDTQYF. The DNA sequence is TGTGCCAGCAGCGGACGACTAGCGATTAGCACAGATACGCAGTATTTT.